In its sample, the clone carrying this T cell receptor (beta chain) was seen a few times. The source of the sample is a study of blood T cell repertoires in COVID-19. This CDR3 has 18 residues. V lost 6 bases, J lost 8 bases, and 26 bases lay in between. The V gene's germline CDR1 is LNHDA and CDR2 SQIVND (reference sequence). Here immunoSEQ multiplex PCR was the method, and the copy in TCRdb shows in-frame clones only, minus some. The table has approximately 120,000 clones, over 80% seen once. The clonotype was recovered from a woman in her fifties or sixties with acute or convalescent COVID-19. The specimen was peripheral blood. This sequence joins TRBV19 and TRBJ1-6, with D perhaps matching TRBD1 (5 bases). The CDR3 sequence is CASRPGTAAFPGDSPLHF. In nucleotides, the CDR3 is TGTGCCAGTAGACCCGGGACCGCGGCTTTTCCGGGGGATTCACCCCTCCACTTT.